This TCR beta chain was profiled in a study of T cells expressing NK-cell markers. Across the study: In sorted CD3+CD56+NKG2C+, CD3+CD56+NKG2C- and CD3+CD56-NKG2C+ T cells, TCR beta repertoires were obtained. Just one sequenced donor of eight was HCMV-seronegative, while seven were seropositive.

TCRdb reworked the 5' RACE reads into one entry per CDR3 protein, no DNA. The listing records 550,000 to 600,000 distinct CDR3 sequences. CDR1 is SGHAT and CDR2 is FQDESV in the germline V gene (reference sequence). This CDR3 is built from 20 residues. Of note for this clonotype: No antigen is known for it.

Broader study findings: Leadership of the CD3+CD56-NKG2C+ fraction also belonged to these clonotypes in several donors. Among CD8+ T cells from several donors, dominant NKG2C+ clonotypes accounted for about 1.0-7.0%.

The receptor's source is a young man in good health. The sample was blood T cells: a sorted CD56 or NKG2C T cell subset, CD4+ or CD8+ T cells, or bulk PBMC T cells (not recorded which). The gene calls are TRBV11-1 and TRBJ2-5; lacking DNA, the TRBD2 call made by TCRdb goes unchecked. The CDR3 spells CASSQQGWASLALLQETQYF.